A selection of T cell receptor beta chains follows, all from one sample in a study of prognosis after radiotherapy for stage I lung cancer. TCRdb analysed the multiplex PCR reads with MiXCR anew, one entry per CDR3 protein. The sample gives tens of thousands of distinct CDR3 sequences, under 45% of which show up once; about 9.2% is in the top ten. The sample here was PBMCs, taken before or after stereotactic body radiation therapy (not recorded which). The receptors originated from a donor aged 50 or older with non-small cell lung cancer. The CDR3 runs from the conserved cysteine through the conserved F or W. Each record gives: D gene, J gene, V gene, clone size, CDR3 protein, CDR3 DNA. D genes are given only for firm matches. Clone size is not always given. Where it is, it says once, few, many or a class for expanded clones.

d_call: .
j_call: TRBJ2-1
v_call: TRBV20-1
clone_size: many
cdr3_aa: CSAQPHGGSCNEQFF
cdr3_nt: TGCAGCGCCCAACCCCACGGGGGCTCCTGCAATGAGCAGTTCTTC

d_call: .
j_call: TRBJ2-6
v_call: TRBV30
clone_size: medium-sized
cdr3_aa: CAWRRGRGASGANVLTF
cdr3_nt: TGTGCCTGGAGGAGGGGTCGCGGGGCCTCTGGGGCCAACGTCCTGACTTTC

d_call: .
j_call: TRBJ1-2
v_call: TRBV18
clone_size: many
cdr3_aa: CASTRIGQSNYGYTF
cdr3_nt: TGTGCCAGCACCAGGATAGGACAGTCTAACTATGGCTACACCTTC

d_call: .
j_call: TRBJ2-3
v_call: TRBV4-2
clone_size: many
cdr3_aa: CASSQDGESSPTDTQYF
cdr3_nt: TGTGCCAGCAGCCAAGATGGGGAGAGTTCCCCCACAGATACGCAGTATTTT

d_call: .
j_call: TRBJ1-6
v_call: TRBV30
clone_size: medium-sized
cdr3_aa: CAWSRDLWSPLHF
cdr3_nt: TGTGCCTGGAGTAGGGACCTATGGTCACCCCTCCACTTT

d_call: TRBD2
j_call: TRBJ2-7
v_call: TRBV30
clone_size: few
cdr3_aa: CAWTREGSSSYEQYF
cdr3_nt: TGTGCCTGGACCAGGGAGGGTTCAAGCTCCTACGAGCAGTACTTC

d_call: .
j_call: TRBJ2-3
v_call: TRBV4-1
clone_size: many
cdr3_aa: CASSQEAPGPDTQYF
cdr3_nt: TGCGCCAGCAGCCAAGAGGCCCCGGGACCAGATACGCAGTATTTT

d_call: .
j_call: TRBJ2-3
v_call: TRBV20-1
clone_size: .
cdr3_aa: CSARMSPPRQYF
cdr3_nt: TGCAGTGCTAGAATGTCTCCCCCGAGGCAGTATTTT

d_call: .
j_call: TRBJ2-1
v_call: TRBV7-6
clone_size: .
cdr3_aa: CASSSLGFQNEQFF
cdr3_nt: TGTGCCAGCAGCTCCCTAGGATTCCAGAATGAGCAGTTCTTC

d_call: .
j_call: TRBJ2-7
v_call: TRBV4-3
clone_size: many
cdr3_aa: CASSQELEAYEQYF
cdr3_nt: TGCGCCAGCAGCCAAGAATTGGAGGCCTACGAGCAGTACTTC

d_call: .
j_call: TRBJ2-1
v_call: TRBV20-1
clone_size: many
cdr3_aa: CSARGGQRGNEQFF
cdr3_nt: TGCAGTGCTAGGGGGGGACAAAGAGGAAATGAGCAGTTCTTC

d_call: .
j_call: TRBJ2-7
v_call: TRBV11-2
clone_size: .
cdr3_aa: CASSPQSGGLGEQYF
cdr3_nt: TGTGCCAGCAGCCCACAATCAGGAGGGCTGGGGGAGCAGTACTTC

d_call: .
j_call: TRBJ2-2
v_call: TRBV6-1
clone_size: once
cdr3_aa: CASKAGPAAGEPFF
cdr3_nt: TGTGCCAGCAAGGCGGGCCCTGCCGCCGGGGAGCCGTTTTTC

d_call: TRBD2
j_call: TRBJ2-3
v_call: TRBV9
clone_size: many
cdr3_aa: CASTSGLAGGVTDTQYF
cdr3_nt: TGTGCCAGCACCTCCGGACTAGCGGGAGGTGTAACAGATACGCAGTATTTT

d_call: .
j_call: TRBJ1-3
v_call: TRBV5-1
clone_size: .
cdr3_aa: CASSLGGASGNTIYF
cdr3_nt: TGCGCCAGCAGCTTGGGAGGCGCCTCTGGAAACACCATATATTTT

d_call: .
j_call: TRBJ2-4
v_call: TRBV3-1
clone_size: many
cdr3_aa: CASSQDPGLAKNIQYF
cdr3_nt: TGTGCCAGCAGCCAAGATCCAGGGCTAGCCAAAAACATTCAGTACTTC

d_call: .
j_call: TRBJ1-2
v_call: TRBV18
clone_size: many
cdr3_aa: CASSPRQDYGYTF
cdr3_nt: TGTGCCAGCTCACCCCGACAGGACTATGGCTACACCTTC

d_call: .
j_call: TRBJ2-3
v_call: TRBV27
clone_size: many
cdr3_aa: CASSLDDRRTDTQYF
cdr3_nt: TGTGCCAGCAGTTTAGACGACAGGAGGACAGATACGCAGTATTTT

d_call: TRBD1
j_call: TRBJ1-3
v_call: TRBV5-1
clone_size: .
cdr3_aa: CASSYGTATGNTIYF
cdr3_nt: TGCGCCAGCAGTTACGGGACAGCCACTGGAAACACCATATATTTT

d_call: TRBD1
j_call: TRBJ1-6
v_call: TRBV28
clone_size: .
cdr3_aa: CASSSPGQGRSPLHF
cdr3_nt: TGTGCCAGCAGTTCCCCGGGACAGGGTCGGTCACCCCTCCACTTT

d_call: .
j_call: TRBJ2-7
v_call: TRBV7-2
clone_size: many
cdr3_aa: CARSFYEQYF
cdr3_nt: TGTGCCAGGAGCTTCTACGAGCAGTACTTC

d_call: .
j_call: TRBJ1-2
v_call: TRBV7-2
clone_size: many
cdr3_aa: CASSLTRLGGYTF
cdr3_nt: TGTGCCAGCAGCTTAACTAGATTGGGCGGCTACACCTTC

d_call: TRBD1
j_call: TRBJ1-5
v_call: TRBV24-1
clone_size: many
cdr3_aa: CATSDQQGESQPQHF
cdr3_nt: TGTGCCACCAGTGACCAACAGGGGGAAAGTCAGCCCCAGCATTTT

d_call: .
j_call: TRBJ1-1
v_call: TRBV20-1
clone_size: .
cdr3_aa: CSARGRRENTEAFF
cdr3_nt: TGCAGTGCTAGGGGGCGGCGGGAAAACACTGAAGCTTTCTTT

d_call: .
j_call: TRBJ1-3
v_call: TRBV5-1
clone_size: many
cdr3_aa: CASSLTGSGNTIYF
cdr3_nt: TGCGCCAGCAGCCTGACGGGCTCTGGAAACACCATATATTTT

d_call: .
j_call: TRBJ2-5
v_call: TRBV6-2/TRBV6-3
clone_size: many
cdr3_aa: CASTRGSWETQYF
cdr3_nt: TGTGCCAGCACTCGGGGAAGTTGGGAGACCCAGTACTTC

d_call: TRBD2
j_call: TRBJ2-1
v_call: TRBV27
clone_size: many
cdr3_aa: CASSLPLVAGGPYEQFF
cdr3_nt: TGTGCCAGCAGTCTCCCGCTCGTGGCGGGAGGGCCCTATGAGCAGTTCTTC

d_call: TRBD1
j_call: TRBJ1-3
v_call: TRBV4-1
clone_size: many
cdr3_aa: CASSQEMDRAGNTIYF
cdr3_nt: TGCGCCAGCAGCCAAGAGATGGACAGGGCTGGAAACACCATATATTTT

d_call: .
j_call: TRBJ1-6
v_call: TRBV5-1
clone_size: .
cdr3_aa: CASSLGDAFSNISPLHF
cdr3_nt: TGCGCCAGCAGCCTTGGGGATGCGTTTAGTAACATCTCACCCCTCCACTTT

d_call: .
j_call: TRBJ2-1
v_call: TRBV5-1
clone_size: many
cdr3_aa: CASSLASSPNEQFF
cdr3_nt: TGCGCCAGCAGCTTGGCCTCTTCCCCCAATGAGCAGTTCTTC

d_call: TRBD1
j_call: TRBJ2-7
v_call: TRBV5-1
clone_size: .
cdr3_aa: CASSSGQTDYEQYF
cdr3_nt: TGCGCCAGCAGCTCGGGACAGACCGACTACGAGCAGTACTTC

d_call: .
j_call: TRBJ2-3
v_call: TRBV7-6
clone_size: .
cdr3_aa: CASSKITDTQYF
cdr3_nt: TGTGCCAGCAGCAAAATCACAGATACGCAGTATTTT

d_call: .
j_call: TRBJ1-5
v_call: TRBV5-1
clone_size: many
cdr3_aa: CASSFLGDLGQPQHF
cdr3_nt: TGCGCCAGCAGCTTCTTGGGGGATTTGGGTCAGCCCCAGCATTTT

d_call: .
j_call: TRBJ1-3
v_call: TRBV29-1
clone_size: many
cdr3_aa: CSVEEGGADGNTIYF
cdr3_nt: TGCAGCGTTGAGGAGGGGGGGGCGGATGGAAACACCATATATTTT

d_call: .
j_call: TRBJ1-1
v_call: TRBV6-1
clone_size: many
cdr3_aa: CASRPGGGPTEAFF
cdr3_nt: TGTGCCAGCAGACCTGGGGGGGGGCCCACTGAAGCTTTCTTT

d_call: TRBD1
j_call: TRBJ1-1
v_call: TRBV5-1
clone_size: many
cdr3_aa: CASSVGQQAFF
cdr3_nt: TGCGCCAGCAGCGTGGGACAGCAAGCTTTCTTT

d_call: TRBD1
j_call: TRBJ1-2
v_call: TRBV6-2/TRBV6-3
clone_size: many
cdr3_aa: CASSFDRAKSYTF
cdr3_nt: TGTGCCAGCAGTTTCGACAGGGCTAAGAGCTACACCTTC

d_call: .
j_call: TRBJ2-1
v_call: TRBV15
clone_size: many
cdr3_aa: CARGRAEATLNEQFF
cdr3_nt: TGTGCCCGGGGCCGAGCGGAGGCCACCCTCAATGAGCAGTTCTTC

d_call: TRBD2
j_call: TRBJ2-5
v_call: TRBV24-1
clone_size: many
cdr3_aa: CATSEPGTRGVTQYF
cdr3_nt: TGTGCCACCAGCGAACCCGGGACTCGGGGGGTGACCCAGTACTTC

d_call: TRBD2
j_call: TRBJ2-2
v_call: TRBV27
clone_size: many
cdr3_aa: CASSLSKTSGRVTGELFF
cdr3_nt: TGTGCCAGCAGTTTATCCAAGACTAGCGGGAGGGTCACCGGGGAGCTGTTTTTT

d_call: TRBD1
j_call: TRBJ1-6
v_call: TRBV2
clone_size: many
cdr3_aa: CASSVQGAANSPLHF
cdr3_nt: TGTGCCAGCAGTGTACAGGGGGCAGCGAATTCACCCCTCCACTTT

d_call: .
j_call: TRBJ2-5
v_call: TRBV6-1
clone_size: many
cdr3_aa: CASNRGGKETQYF
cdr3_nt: TGTGCCAGCAACCGGGGAGGCAAAGAGACCCAGTACTTC

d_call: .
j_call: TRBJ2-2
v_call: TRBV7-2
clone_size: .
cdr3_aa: CASILVVTTNTGELFF
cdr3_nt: TGTGCCAGCATCTTAGTCGTGACAACGAACACCGGGGAGCTGTTTTTT

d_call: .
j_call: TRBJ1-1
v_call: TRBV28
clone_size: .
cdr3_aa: CASSDNRGCNTESFF
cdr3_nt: TGTGCCAGCAGCGATAACCGTGGATGTAACACTGAATCTTTCTTT

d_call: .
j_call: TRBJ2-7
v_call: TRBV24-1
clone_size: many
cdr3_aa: CATSDSTRYEQYF
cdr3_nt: TGTGCCACCAGTGACTCTACAAGATACGAGCAGTACTTC

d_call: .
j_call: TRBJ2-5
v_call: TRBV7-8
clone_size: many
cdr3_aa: CASSLDFLRETQYF
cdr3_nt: TGTGCCAGCAGCTTAGATTTCTTGAGGGAGACCCAGTACTTC

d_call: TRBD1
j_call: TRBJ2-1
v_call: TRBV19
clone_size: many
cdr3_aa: CASRSPGQEGFF
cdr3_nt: TGTGCCAGTAGAAGCCCGGGACAGGAGGGGTTCTTC